This is a list of T cell receptor beta chains from one sample in a study of OX40 agonist ivuxolimab in advanced cancers. This table comes from immunoSEQ multiplex PCR, and its TCRdb copy is limited to in-frame clones, with some not included. This table holds approximately 22,000 clones, over 75% found once. The material was CD4+ or CD8+ T cells sorted from blood, obtained in a trial of the OX40 agonist ivuxolimab. The source of these receptors is an adult with an advanced solid tumor such as melanoma, head and neck, liver or kidney cancer. Both conserved end residues are part of each CDR3. Each record gives: J gene, clone size, D gene, V gene, CDR3 protein, CDR3 DNA. The D gene is left open where the match is weak. Clone size is shown for a subset of rows, as once, few, many or a class of expanded clone.

j_gene: TRBJ1-1
abundance: .
d_gene: .
v_gene: TRBV7-6
CDR3aa: CASSLAGRASMNTEAFF
CDR3nt: TGTGCCAGCAGCTTAGCAGGGAGGGCCAGCATGAACACTGAAGCTTTCTTT

j_gene: TRBJ1-5
abundance: .
d_gene: TRBD1
v_gene: TRBV2
CDR3aa: CASSPDLLDYRGSNQPQHF
CDR3nt: TGTGCCAGCAGCCCAGACCTCTTAGATTACAGGGGTAGCAATCAGCCCCAGCATTTT

j_gene: TRBJ1-1
abundance: .
d_gene: TRBD1
v_gene: TRBV5-4
CDR3aa: CAIIGTGSHTEAFF
CDR3nt: TGTGCCATAATCGGGACAGGGTCCCACACTGAAGCTTTCTTT

j_gene: TRBJ2-1
abundance: few
d_gene: .
v_gene: TRBV7-9
CDR3aa: CASSRVGVGYNEQFF
CDR3nt: TGTGCCAGCAGCCGTGTGGGTGTGGGGTACAATGAGCAGTTCTTC

j_gene: TRBJ2-5
abundance: .
d_gene: .
v_gene: TRBV11-2
CDR3aa: CASSLAPLDRETQYF
CDR3nt: TGTGCCAGCAGCTTAGCCCCCCTCGATCGTGAGACCCAGTACTTC

j_gene: TRBJ1-2
abundance: .
d_gene: .
v_gene: TRBV27
CDR3aa: CASSLVGGVYGYTF
CDR3nt: TGTGCCAGCAGTTTAGTGGGGGGGGTCTATGGCTACACCTTC

j_gene: TRBJ2-7
abundance: .
d_gene: .
v_gene: TRBV14
CDR3aa: CASSPMGGSSYEQYF
CDR3nt: TGTGCCAGCAGCCCCATGGGCGGTAGCTCCTACGAGCAGTACTTC

j_gene: TRBJ2-7
abundance: .
d_gene: .
v_gene: TRBV19
CDR3aa: CASSIVQGSYEQYF
CDR3nt: TGTGCCAGTAGTATTGTCCAGGGTTCCTACGAGCAGTACTTC

j_gene: TRBJ2-7
abundance: .
d_gene: .
v_gene: TRBV6-5
CDR3aa: CASQRQTYPYEQYF
CDR3nt: TGTGCCAGCCAACGACAGACTTACCCCTACGAGCAGTACTTC

j_gene: TRBJ1-1
abundance: medium-sized
d_gene: .
v_gene: TRBV5-8
CDR3aa: CASSLVSMNTEAFF
CDR3nt: TGTGCCAGCAGCTTGGTGTCCATGAACACTGAAGCTTTCTTT